The 5 T cell receptor beta chains listed next were all sequenced from one sample in a study of blood T cell repertoires in COVID-19. The repertoire was sequenced with immunoSEQ multiplex PCR; TCRdb's copy has only in-frame clones and lacks some. The table records over 50,000 clones, around 87% of them present only once. The source material was peripheral blood. The origin of the receptors is a man aged 55-75 years with acute or convalescent COVID-19.

This chain connects TRBV29-1 to TRBJ2-1; 8 bases are a match to TRBD2. This CDR3 is 13 amino acids long. The germline gives CDR1 SQVTM, CDR2 ANQGSEA. V was clipped by 5 bases and J by 5 bases; unmatched bases: 5. The CDR3 spells CSVRGGLHNEQFF. In nucleotides, the CDR3 is TGCAGCGTTCGGGGGGGTCTACACAATGAGCAGTTCTTC.

This chain links TRBV4-1 with TRBJ2-1, with TRBD2 matching over 12 bases. V was pared by 4 bases and J by 5 bases, with 6 bases of the junction left unmatched. The CDR3 sequence is 16 residues long. Germline CDR1 MGHRA, CDR2 YSYEKL. CDR3 sequence: CASSRTGLAGHNEQFF. The CDR3 nucleotides are TGCGCCAGCAGCCGGACGGGACTAGCGGGCCACAATGAGCAGTTCTTC.

The chain joins TRBV19 to TRBJ2-7; the match to TRBD1 covers 9 bases. The CDR3 loop spans 15 amino acids. V trimming: 5 bases; J trimming: 6 bases; junction bases outside the gene matches: 11. CDR1 and CDR2 from the germline V gene are LNHDA and SQIVND (reference sequence). CDR3 sequence: CASSRQGVMLGEQYF. The CDR3 DNA sequence: TGTGCCAGTAGTCGACAGGGGGTGATGTTGGGCGAGCAGTACTTC.

This rearrangement joins TRBV5-4 to TRBJ1-1, with TRBD1 matching over 7 bases. V lost 3 bases and J lost 10; bases outside the gene matches: 6. The CDR3 is 12 amino acids. Germline loops: CDR1 SGHNT, CDR2 YYREEE (reference sequence). Here the CDR3 DNA reads TGTGCCAGCAGCTCCGTCACAGGGGTAGCTTTCTTT. It translates to CASSSVTGVAFF.

The chain has TRBV18 and TRBJ1-1, with D perhaps TRBD1 (6 bases). The V gene lost 2 bases and the J gene lost 1 base, with 8 bases spanning the gap. CDR1 and CDR2 (germline): KGHSH, LQKENI. This CDR3 comprises 14 residues. CDR3 loop: CASSPGTSNTEAFF. As DNA, the CDR3 is TGTGCCAGCTCACCAGGGACATCGAACACTGAAGCTTTCTTT.